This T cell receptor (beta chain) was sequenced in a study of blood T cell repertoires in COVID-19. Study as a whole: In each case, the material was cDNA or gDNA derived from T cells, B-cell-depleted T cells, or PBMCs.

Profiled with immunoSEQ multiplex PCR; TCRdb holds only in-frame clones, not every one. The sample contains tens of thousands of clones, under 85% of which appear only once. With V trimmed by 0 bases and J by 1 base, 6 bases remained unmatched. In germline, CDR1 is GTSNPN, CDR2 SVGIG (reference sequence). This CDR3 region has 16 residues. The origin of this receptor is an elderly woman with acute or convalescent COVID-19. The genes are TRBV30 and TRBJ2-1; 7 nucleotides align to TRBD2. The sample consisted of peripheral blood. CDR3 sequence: CAWSVGGVRSYNEQFF. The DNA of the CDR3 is TGTGCCTGGAGTGTGGGAGGGGTCAGGTCCTACAATGAGCAGTTCTTC.